At least ten counts were recorded for the clone carrying this T cell receptor (beta chain). Its matching antigen is unknown. These data belong to a study of regulatory T cells in long-lasting Graves disease. Study-wide context: Freshly diagnosed Graves' patients had used antithyroid drugs for under 3 months. Study-level findings and limits: TRBV28 was favored in persistent disease, as were TRBJ1-2 and TRBJ2-5.

Investigators prepared the TCR beta libraries by applying iRepertoire HTBI primers and Arm-PCR of CDR3 regions. TCRdb ran MiXCR on the multiplex PCR reads and lists one entry per CDR3 protein. The table includes fewer than 500,000 distinct CDR3 sequences, about a sixth detected once. This CDR3 is built from 14 residues. Looked up from germline, CDR1 is MNHEY and CDR2 is SVGEGT. Trimming cost V 0 bases and J 2 bases, with 8 bases left between them. As for time point: newly diagnosed GD, antithyroid drugs for less than 3 months. PBMC-derived RNA was used for the TCR library. The same specimen was also included in a second study, on T cells in Graves' hyperthyroidism and ophthalmopathy.

This material consisted of peripheral blood mononuclear cells (PBMCs), taken at new diagnosis, from a patient treated with antithyroid drugs. This receptor was taken from a man in his forties with Graves disease. The chain carries TRBV6-2 or TRBV6-3 and TRBJ2-7; D remains unclear. CDR3 amino acids: CASSYSPRTYEQYF. CDR3 sequence (DNA): TGTGCCAGCAGTTACTCGCCACGGACCTACGAGCAGTACTTC.